The text below deals with one TCR beta chain. This sample is drawn from a study of blood T cells in healthy people across ages. A second PCR, run for roughly 7 to 12 cycles, used a sample-barcoded 5' primer plus a J-beta primer mix. One entry per CDR3 protein, called by TCRdb with MiXCR from the 5' RACE reads. The sample comprises nearly 1 million distinct CDR3 sequences, roughly 50% of which are singletons, and over 20% rests with the top ten. The TCR comes from an older woman in good health. Input material: blood.

This CDR3 is CATSAATSGRATQYF. For the CDR3, the DNA is TGTGCCACCAGTGCTGCGACTAGCGGGAGGGCTACGCAGTATTTT. The rearrangement joins TRBV24-1 to TRBJ2-3; 14 nucleotides line up with TRBD2. J gave up 8 bases and V 5 bases, and 5 bases lay outside the gene matches. Germline CDR1 reads KGHDR; CDR2 reads SFDVKD. The CDR3 spans 15 residues.